The 3 T cell receptor beta chains reported below all come from one sample, sequenced in a study of blood T cells in healthy people across ages. A sample-barcoded 5' primer and a J-beta primer mix were used in a second PCR of about 7 to 12 cycles. TCRdb independently ran MiXCR on the 5' RACE reads; one entry per CDR3 protein. The data hold about 1.4 million distinct CDR3 sequences, with 45% to 70% observed a single time. The specimen was blood. The receptors come from a man between 18 and 35 years old in good health.

This clonotype was detected a few times. The chain couples TRBV3-1 to TRBJ1-5, with unresolved D. The V end was cut by 0 bases, the J end by 4 bases, with 10 bases between. Per the germline V gene, CDR1 is LGHDT and CDR2 is YNNKEL (reference sequence). This CDR3 has 15 amino acids. The CDR3 region is CASSQDTGRNQPQHF. Written as DNA, the CDR3 is TGTGCCAGCAGCCAAGATACGGGGAGGAATCAGCCCCAGCATTTT.

The chain carries TRBV12-3 or TRBV12-4 and TRBJ2-5, with 13 bases fitting TRBD2. The V segment lost 10 bases and the J segment 3 bases; nucleotides outside the gene matches: 2. This CDR3 is built from 13 residues. The CDR3 bases are TGTGCCACCACTAGCGGGAGGGAAGAGACCCAGTACTTC. It codes for CATTSGREETQYF.

The chain's CDR3 is CASSHRVYTEAFF. CDR3 nucleotide sequence: TGTGCCAGCAGTCACAGGGTTTACACTGAAGCTTTCTTT. The V call is TRBV12-3 or TRBV12-4, the J call TRBJ1-1, with a weak D call TRBD1 (6 bases). The CDR3 extends over 13 amino acids. The V end lost 5 bases, the J end lost 3 bases, and 10 bases lay between the germline ends.